Following are 2 T cell receptor beta chains from one sample sequenced in a study of CD8+CD57+ T cells in acquired aplastic anemia (dated by TCRdb to 2017 to 2018). TCRdb lists the instrument as Illumina HiSeq 2000. Genomic DNA served as template for TCR beta VDJ combination and CDR3 sequence profiling. TCRdb trimmed the raw reads at Q25, called clones with MiXCR and kept productive beta chains. Entries are consolidated by CDR3 protein sequence, retaining the most common genes and DNA. Recorded for this sample are more than 250,000 distinct CDR3 sequences; approximately 55% of them occurred a single time. Jointly, the top ten make up 7% to 9% of the sample. Sequences were obtained from sorted CD4+, CD8+, or CD8+CD57+ T cells (not recorded which) from PBMCs. These receptors were taken from a human donor with severe aplastic anemia or a healthy control (not recorded which).

This rearrangement joins TRBV12-3 or TRBV12-4 to TRBJ2-7; 16 bases are shared with TRBD2. Unmatched junction bases numbered 4, after V lost 5 bases and J lost 12 bases. This CDR3 region has 13 residues. The chain's CDR3 is CASSPGTSGGGYF. CDR3 in DNA: TGTGCCAGCAGTCCCGGGACTAGCGGGGGGGGGTACTTC.

In this sample, this clonotype turned up many times. The V and J genes are TRBV7-8 and TRBJ1-6; maybe TRBD1 (5 bases). The V end was cut by 1 base, the J end by 5 bases, with 18 bases between. CDR1 and CDR2 (germline): SGHVS, FQNEAQ. The CDR3 extends over 18 amino acids. The CDR3 region is CASSLEMAGGSNNSPLHF. CDR3 in DNA: TGTGCCAGCAGCTTAGAGATGGCTGGGGGGTCCAATAATTCACCCCTCCACTTT. The full variable domain, in which reference TRBV7-8 and TRBJ1-6 provide the parts outside the CDR3, is GAGVSQSPRYKVAKRGQDVALRCDPISGHVSLFWYQQALGQGPEFLTYFQNEAQLDKSGLPSDRFFAERPEGSVSTLKIQRTQQEDSAVYLCASSLEMAGGSNNSPLHFGNGTRLTVT.